Listed here are 22 T cell receptor beta chains from one sample, sequenced in a study of blood T cell repertoires in COVID-19. The assay was immunoSEQ multiplex PCR, and TCRdb's table has in-frame clones only and misses some. This sample has 25,000 to 30,000 clones, with approximately 83% found just once. The specimen sequenced was peripheral blood. Receptors originate from a man in his 70s with acute or convalescent COVID-19.

The chain uses TRBV20-1 and TRBJ1-4, with 10 bases lining up with TRBD1. Germline V gene lookup returns CDR1 DFQATT and CDR2 SNEGSKA (reference sequence). Germline trimming cut 3 bases from V and 11 bases from J; bases unmatched to any gene: 9. The CDR3 consists of 14 residues. CDR3 sequence reads: CSASGGTGARKLFF. The CDR3 bases are TGCAGTGCTAGTGGCGGGACAGGGGCGAGGAAACTGTTTTTT.

The V gene is TRBV7-9, the J gene TRBJ2-7, with D hard to call. In germline, CDR1 is SEHNR, CDR2 FQNEAQ (reference sequence). The CDR3 covers 13 residues. V was shortened by 0 bases and J by 4 bases, with 7 bases between the two germline ends. CDR3 bases: TGTGCCAGCAGCTTAGCGCGGCCGTACGAGCAGTACTTC. Its protein product is CASSLARPYEQYF. Filled out from reference TRBV7-9 and TRBJ2-7, the complete variable domain reads DTGVSQNPRHKITKRGQNVTFRCDPISEHNRLYWYRQTLGQGPEFLTYFQNEAQLEKSRLLSDRFSAERPKGSFSTLEIQRTEQGDSAMYLCASSLARPYEQYFGPGTRLTVT.

The CDR3 DNA is TGTGCCTGGAAACTAGGGAATCCACCTTCTGGGGCCAACGTCCTGACTTTC. Translating gives CAWKLGNPPSGANVLTF. V is TRBV30 and J is TRBJ2-6; D possibly corresponds to TRBD2 (5 bases). The CDR3 extends over 17 amino acids. Trimming took off 4 bases at V and 1 base at J, with 17 bases between the two ends. Germline CDR1 and CDR2: GTSNPN and SVGIG (reference sequence).

This clone was counted a single time. V and J are TRBV5-5 and TRBJ1-2; a possible D gene is TRBD1 (5 bases). Trimming pared 4 bases from V and 4 bases from J, leaving 8 bases between. The germline V gene encodes CDR1 SGHKS and CDR2 YYEKEE (reference sequence). The CDR3 totals 12 residues. The CDR3 DNA reads TGTGCCAGCAGCATCGACAGCTATGGCTACACCTTC. Amino acid sequence: CASSIDSYGYTF.

The chain couples TRBV29-1 to TRBJ1-1; D gene ambiguous. CDR1 and CDR2 (germline): SQVTM, ANQGSEA. CDR3 length equals 11 residues. Trimming shortened V by 4 bases and J by 8 bases, and 11 bases separated the two germline ends. The CDR3 nucleotides are TGCAGCGTTGCAGCGGGAGGGGAAGCTTTCTTT. It specifies CSVAAGGEAFF.

The chain combines TRBV3-1 (or the pseudogene TRBV3-2) with TRBJ2-3; 11 nucleotides match TRBD2. The CDR3 has 15 amino acids. V trimming: 4 bases; J trimming: 1 base; junction bases outside the gene matches: 1. The germline V gene has CDR1 LGHDT and CDR2 YNNKEL (reference sequence). In nucleotides, the CDR3 is TGTGCCAGCAGCCTGACTAGCGGGGGCACAGATACGCAGTATTTT. Amino acids: CASSLTSGGTDTQYF.

The rearrangement joins TRBV27 to TRBJ2-7, with 8 bases matching TRBD2. Germline CDR1 is MNHEY and CDR2 is SMNVEV (reference sequence). After removal of 6 bases from V and 3 bases from J, the junction contained 10 bases not matched to a gene. The CDR3 has 15 amino acids. CDR3: CASRPELAGLYEQYF. In DNA, the CDR3 is TGTGCCAGCAGACCCGAATTAGCGGGGCTCTACGAGCAGTACTTC.

This clone was detected only a few times. V usage is TRBV29-1 and J usage is TRBJ2-1, with D tentatively TRBD2 (7 bases). This CDR3 is built from 14 residues. V dropped 4 bases and J dropped 8 bases, with 18 bases sitting between them. Germline CDR1 is SQVTM and CDR2 is ANQGSEA. This CDR3 reads CSVGPGRGGHEQFF. CDR3 nucleotide sequence: TGCAGCGTTGGACCCGGTAGGGGGGGCCATGAGCAGTTCTTC.

The CDR3 bases are TGTGCCAGCAGTTTATGGGGAGGGGGAAAGGGGGCCAACGTCCTGACTTTC. This gives the protein CASSLWGGGKGANVLTF. This chain uses TRBV27 with TRBJ2-6; the D gene is possibly TRBD2 (7 bases). The V end was cut by 1 base, the J end by 4 bases, with 14 bases between. Germline V gene data show CDR1 as MNHEY and CDR2 as SMNVEV (reference sequence). The CDR3 contains 17 residues.

V and J are TRBV9 and TRBJ2-3; TRBD2 agrees at 11 bases. V was pared by 3 bases and J by 1 base, with 1 base of the junction left unmatched. The germline V gene has CDR1 SGDLS and CDR2 YYNGEE. CDR3 length equals 15 residues. CDR3 residues: CASSATSGGTDTQYF. CDR3 coding DNA: TGTGCCAGCAGCGCGACTAGCGGGGGCACAGATACGCAGTATTTT.

The V and J genes are TRBV5-1 and TRBJ1-2, with D tentatively TRBD1 (6 bases). The ends were cut back, 5 bases at V and 11 bases at J, with 19 bases in the middle. Germline V gives CDR1 SGHRS, CDR2 YFSETQ. The length of the CDR3 is 13 residues. CDR3 protein: CASSSGEGRRYTF. The CDR3 DNA reads TGCGCCAGCAGTTCAGGGGAAGGTAGAAGATACACCTTC.

This chain connects TRBV4-3 to TRBJ2-5; 15 bases fit TRBD2. Germline V gives CDR1 LGHNA, CDR2 YSLEER. V gave up 1 base and J gave up 6 bases; unmatched junction bases: 15. The CDR3 covers 20 residues. The CDR3 protein is CASSQVHATGLAGGRKTQYF. In DNA form, the CDR3 reads TGCGCCAGCAGCCAAGTCCACGCGACGGGACTAGCGGGAGGAAGGAAGACCCAGTACTTC.

The chain recombines TRBV30 with TRBJ2-6; D is uncertain. This CDR3 contains 19 residues. Germline V gives CDR1 GTSNPN, CDR2 SVGIG (reference sequence). V lost 1 base to trimming and J lost 2 bases, with 21 bases between them. The CDR3 loop is CAWSEFNGDLFAGANVLTF. Written as DNA, the CDR3 is TGTGCCTGGAGTGAATTCAACGGAGACCTCTTCGCTGGGGCCAACGTCCTGACTTTC. Based on the CDR3 plus reference TRBV30 and TRBJ2-6, the full variable domain is SQTIHQWPATLVQPVGSPLSLECTVEGTSNPNLYWYRQAAGRGLQLLFYSVGIGQISSEVPQNLSASRPQDRQFILSSKKLLLSDSGFYLCAWSEFNGDLFAGANVLTFGAGSRLTVL.

This clone was found once. This chain joins TRBV28 and TRBJ2-2; D is unclear. Trimming cost V 7 bases and J 10 bases, with 10 bases left between them. Germline V lookup: CDR1 MDHEN, CDR2 SYDVKM. The CDR3 consists of 11 residues. The CDR3 DNA follows: TGTGCCAGCAATAGCTTGGAGGAGCTGTTTTTT. Protein sequence: CASNSLEELFF.

The V gene is TRBV5-6, the J gene TRBJ2-1; no clear D gene. The CDR3 is 14 amino acids. Germline CDR1 SGHDT, CDR2 YYEEEE. The V end was cut by 0 bases, the J end by 8 bases, with 12 bases between. CDR3 DNA sequence: TGTGCCAGCAGCTTGGGACACAAGTTCCATGAGCAGTTCTTC. It specifies CASSLGHKFHEQFF.

The chain carries TRBV10-2 and TRBJ2-5; possible D gene TRBD2, 5 bases. Trimming took 2 bases from V and 9 from J, leaving 16 bases between them. The CDR3 totals 14 residues. Germline V gene sequence: CDR1 WSHSY, CDR2 SAAADI. CDR3 protein: CASSETTEPGAQYF. The CDR3 DNA sequence: TGCGCCAGCAGTGAGACTACAGAGCCCGGGGCCCAGTACTTC.

This CDR3 reads CASSIQGGPYEQYF. The CDR3 DNA is TGCGCCAGCAGCATACAGGGGGGCCCCTACGAGCAGTACTTC. V is TRBV5-1 and J is TRBJ2-7; 8 positions match TRBD1. Germline V lookup: CDR1 SGHRS, CDR2 YFSETQ. The V segment lost 4 bases and the J segment 2 bases; nucleotides outside the gene matches: 5. The CDR3 loop spans 14 amino acids.

This clone was found once. The genes are TRBV6-5 and TRBJ1-2; 10 bases map to TRBD1. The CDR3 length is 15 residues. In germline, CDR1 is MNHEY, CDR2 SVGAGI. The V and J ends lost 5 bases and 4 bases, in that order; junction bases with no gene match: 7. Here the CDR3 reads CASSRGQGSPYGYTF. The CDR3 nucleotides read TGTGCCAGCAGTCGGGGACAGGGGAGTCCCTATGGCTACACCTTC.

The rearrangement links TRBV5-1 to TRBJ1-6; D uncertain. Germline lookup yields CDR1 SGHRS and CDR2 YFSETQ. The CDR3 runs to 15 residues. V gave up 4 bases and J gave up 6 bases, with 14 bases separating them. CDR3 in DNA: TGCGCCAGCAGCCCTCTTGAGGGTGGTAATTCACCCCTCCACTTT. It specifies CASSPLEGGNSPLHF.

The genes are TRBV4-2 and TRBJ2-3; D remains unclear. This CDR3 has 16 amino acids. Trimming left V 0 bases short and J 2 bases short, with 12 bases between. Germline loops: CDR1 LGHNA, CDR2 YNFKEQ. The CDR3 nucleotides are TGTGCCAGCAGCCAAGACTTGGGTGCGGTCACAGATACGCAGTATTTT. Translation: CASSQDLGAVTDTQYF.

The rearrangement joins TRBV5-6 to TRBJ1-3; D not certain. The germline V and J ends were trimmed by 3 bases and 0 bases, with 19 bases remaining between them. Looked up from germline, CDR1 is SGHDT and CDR2 is YYEEEE. CDR3 length: 18 amino acids. The CDR3 bases are TGTGCCAGCAGCTCCTTAAACCAGCAGGCGAGCTCTGGAAACACCATATATTTT. Encoded protein: CASSSLNQQASSGNTIYF.

In its sample, this clone was seen once. The chain joins TRBV7-9 to TRBJ1-5; 9 bases are shared with TRBD1. This CDR3 has 16 amino acids. The germline CDR1 and CDR2 sequences are SEHNR and FQNEAQ (reference sequence). J lost 1 base, V lost 5 bases, and 6 bases had no gene match. CDR3 bases: TGTGCCAGCAGCACCACGGGACAGGGAAGCAATCAGCCCCAGCATTTT. It yields the protein CASSTTGQGSNQPQHF.